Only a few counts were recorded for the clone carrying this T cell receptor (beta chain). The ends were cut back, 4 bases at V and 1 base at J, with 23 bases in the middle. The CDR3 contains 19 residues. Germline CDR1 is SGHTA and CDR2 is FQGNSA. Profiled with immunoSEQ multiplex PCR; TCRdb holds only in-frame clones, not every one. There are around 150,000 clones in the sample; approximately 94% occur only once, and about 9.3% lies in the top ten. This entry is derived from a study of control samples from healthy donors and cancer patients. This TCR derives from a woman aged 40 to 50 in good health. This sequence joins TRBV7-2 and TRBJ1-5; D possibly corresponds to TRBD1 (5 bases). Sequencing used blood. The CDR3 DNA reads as TGTGCCAGCAGCTCAGGGTGGAGGTCAGTTTACTGGAGCAATCAGCCCCAGCATTTT. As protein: CASSSGWRSVYWSNQPQHF. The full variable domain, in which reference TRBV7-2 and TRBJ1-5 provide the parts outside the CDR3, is GAGVSQSPSNKVTEKGKDVELRCDPISGHTALYWYRQSLGQGLEFLIYFQGNSAPDKSGLPSDRFSAERTGGSVSTLTIQRTQQEDSAVYLCASSSGWRSVYWSNQPQHFGDGTRLSIL.